Included here is one TCR beta chain sequence, with context. What it binds is unknown. Additional DNA sequences in this sample encode the identical CDR3. Profiled with immunoSEQ multiplex PCR; TCRdb holds only in-frame clones, not every one. The table has 35,000 to 40,000 clones, 80% to 85% seen once; the top ten hold approximately 9.8%. The record originates from a study of OX40 agonist ivuxolimab in advanced cancers. As for the study in general: The group had a mean age of about 60 years, ranged from roughly 23 to 79, and was 82.7% male. There were three patients with partial responses, one having hepatocellular carcinoma and two cutaneous melanoma. Study outcomes and limitations: Undetermined was the antigen specificity of the expanded peripheral T cells.

Autoimmune disease history or systemic immunosuppression was exclusionary. V gave up 3 bases and J gave up 2 bases, with 8 bases separating them. CDR1 is MDHEN, CDR2 SYDVKM, per germline. There are 13 residues in the CDR3. The clonotype originates from an adult with an advanced solid tumor such as melanoma, head and neck, liver or kidney cancer. Sequenced material: CD4+ or CD8+ T cells sorted from blood, taken in a trial of the OX40 agonist ivuxolimab. The chain couples TRBV28 to TRBJ2-7; D call uncertain. The CDR3 bases are TGTGCCAGCAGTTTGGGCAGTACCTACGAGCAGTACTTC. Translating gives CASSLGSTYEQYF.